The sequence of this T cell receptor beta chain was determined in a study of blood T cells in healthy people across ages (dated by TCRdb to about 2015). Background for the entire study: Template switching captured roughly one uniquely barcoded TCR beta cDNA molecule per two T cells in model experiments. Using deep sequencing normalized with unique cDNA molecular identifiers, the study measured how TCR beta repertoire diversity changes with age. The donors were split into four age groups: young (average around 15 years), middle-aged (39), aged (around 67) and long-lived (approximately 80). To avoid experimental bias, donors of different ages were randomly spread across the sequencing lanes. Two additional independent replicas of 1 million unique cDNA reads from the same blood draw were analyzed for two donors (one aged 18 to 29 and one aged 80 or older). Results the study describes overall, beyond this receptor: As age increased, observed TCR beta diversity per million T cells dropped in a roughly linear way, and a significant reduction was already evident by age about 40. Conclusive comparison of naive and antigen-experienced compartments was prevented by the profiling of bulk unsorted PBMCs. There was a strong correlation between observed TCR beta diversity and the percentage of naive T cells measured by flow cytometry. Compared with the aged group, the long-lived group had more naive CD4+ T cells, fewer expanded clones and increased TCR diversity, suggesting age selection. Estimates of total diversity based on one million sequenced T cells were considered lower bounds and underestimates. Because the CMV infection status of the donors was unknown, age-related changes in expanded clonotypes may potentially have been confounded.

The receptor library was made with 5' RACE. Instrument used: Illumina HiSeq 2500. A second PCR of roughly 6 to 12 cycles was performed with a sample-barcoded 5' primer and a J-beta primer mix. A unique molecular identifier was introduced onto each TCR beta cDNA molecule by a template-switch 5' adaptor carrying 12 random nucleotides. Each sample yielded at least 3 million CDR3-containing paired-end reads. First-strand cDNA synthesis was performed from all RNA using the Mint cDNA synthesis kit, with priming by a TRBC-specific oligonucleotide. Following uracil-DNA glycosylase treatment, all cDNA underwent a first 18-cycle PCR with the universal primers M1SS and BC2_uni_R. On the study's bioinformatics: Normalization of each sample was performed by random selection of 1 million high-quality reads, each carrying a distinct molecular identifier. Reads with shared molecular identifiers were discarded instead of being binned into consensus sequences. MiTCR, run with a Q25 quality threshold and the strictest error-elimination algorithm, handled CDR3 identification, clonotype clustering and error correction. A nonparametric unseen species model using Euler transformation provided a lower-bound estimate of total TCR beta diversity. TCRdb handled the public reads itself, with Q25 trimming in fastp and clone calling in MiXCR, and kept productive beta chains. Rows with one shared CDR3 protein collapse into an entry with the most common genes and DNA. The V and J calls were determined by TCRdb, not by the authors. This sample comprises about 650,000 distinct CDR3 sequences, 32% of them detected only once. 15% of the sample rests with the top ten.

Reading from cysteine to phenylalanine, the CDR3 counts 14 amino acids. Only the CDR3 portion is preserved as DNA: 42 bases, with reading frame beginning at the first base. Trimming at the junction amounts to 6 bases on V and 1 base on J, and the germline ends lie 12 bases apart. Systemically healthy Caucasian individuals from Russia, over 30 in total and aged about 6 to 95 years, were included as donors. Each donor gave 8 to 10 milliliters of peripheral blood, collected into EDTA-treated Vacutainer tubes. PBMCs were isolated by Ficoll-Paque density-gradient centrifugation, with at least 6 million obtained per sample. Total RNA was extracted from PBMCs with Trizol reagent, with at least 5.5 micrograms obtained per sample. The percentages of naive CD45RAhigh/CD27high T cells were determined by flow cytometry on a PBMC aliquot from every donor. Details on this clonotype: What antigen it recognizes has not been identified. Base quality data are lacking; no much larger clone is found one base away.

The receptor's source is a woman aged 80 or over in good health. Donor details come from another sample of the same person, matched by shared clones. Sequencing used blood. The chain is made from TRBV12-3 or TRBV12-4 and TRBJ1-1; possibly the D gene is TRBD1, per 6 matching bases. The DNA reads TGTGCCAGCAGAGAAGTGGACAGGAACACTGAAGCTTTCTTT. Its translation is CASREVDRNTEAFF.